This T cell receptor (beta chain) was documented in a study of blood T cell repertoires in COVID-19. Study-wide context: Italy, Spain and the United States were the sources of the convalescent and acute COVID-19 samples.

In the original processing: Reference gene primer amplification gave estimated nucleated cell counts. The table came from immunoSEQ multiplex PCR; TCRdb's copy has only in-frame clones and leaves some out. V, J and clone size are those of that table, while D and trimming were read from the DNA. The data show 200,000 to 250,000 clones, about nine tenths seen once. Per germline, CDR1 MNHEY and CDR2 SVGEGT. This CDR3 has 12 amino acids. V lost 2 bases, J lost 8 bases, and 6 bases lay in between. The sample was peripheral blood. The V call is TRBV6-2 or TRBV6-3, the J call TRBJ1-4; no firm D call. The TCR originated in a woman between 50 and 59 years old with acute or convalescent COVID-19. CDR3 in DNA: TGTGCCAGCAGTTACCGGAGGGAAAAACTGTTTTTT. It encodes CASSYRREKLFF.